This T cell receptor beta chain comes out of a study of regulatory T cells in long-lasting Graves disease. V lost 0 bases, J lost 7 bases, and 2 bases stayed unmatched. Germline V CDR1 and CDR2: SGHRS, YFSETQ. The length of the CDR3 is 14 residues. The authors built TCR beta libraries using iRepertoire HTBI primers and Arm-PCR of CDR3 regions. TCRdb itself ran the multiplex PCR reads through MiXCR, one entry per CDR3 protein. Of over 250,000 distinct CDR3 sequences listed, more than 20% are singletons. Overall study results and limits: Persistent Graves' patients showed a TCR diversity that was lower than that of newly diagnosed ones.

On this clonotype itself: The antigen is unknown.

Sample time point: persistent/refractory GD, antithyroid drugs over 5 years with positive TRAb. TCR sequences were obtained from RNA taken from PBMCs. This clonotype was obtained from a female donor with Graves disease. The chain links TRBV5-1 to TRBJ2-4; 9 bases align to TRBD2. The specimen comprised peripheral blood mononuclear cells (PBMCs), sampled when the disease was refractory, from a patient treated with antithyroid drugs. Here the CDR3 reads CASSLGLAVNIQYF. As DNA, the CDR3 is TGCGCCAGCAGCTTGGGACTAGCGGTGAACATTCAGTACTTC. The full variable domain, completed using reference TRBV5-1 and TRBJ2-4, is KAGVTQTPRYLIKTRGQQVTLSCSPISGHRSVSWYQQTPGQGLQFLFEYFSETQRNKGNFPGRFSGRQFSNSRSEMNVSTLELGDSALYLCASSLGLAVNIQYFGAGTRLSVL.